The TCR beta chain described here comes from a study of shared clonotypes between healthy human individuals. The run depth of the assay was deep. Investigators spread the genomic DNA of each subset evenly over several immunoSEQ plates. The data were produced by immunoSEQ multiplex PCR, yet TCRdb's version contains in-frame clones alone and is incomplete. The sample lists approximately 2.4 million clones; 90% to 96% were seen once. Trimming cost V 5 bases and J 0 bases, with 14 bases left between them. In germline, CDR1 is MDHEN, CDR2 SYDVKM. This CDR3 has 16 residues. The clonotype originates from a man aged 18-30 years in good health. V gene TRBV28 combines with J gene TRBJ1-5; D not resolved. Sequencing was carried out using naive CD4+ T cells sorted from blood. Stated subset: CD45RA+ positively selected. CDR3 sequence: CASSAFFGDSNQPQHF. The CDR3 nucleotides are TGTGCCAGCAGTGCTTTTTTTGGGGATAGCAATCAGCCCCAGCATTTT.